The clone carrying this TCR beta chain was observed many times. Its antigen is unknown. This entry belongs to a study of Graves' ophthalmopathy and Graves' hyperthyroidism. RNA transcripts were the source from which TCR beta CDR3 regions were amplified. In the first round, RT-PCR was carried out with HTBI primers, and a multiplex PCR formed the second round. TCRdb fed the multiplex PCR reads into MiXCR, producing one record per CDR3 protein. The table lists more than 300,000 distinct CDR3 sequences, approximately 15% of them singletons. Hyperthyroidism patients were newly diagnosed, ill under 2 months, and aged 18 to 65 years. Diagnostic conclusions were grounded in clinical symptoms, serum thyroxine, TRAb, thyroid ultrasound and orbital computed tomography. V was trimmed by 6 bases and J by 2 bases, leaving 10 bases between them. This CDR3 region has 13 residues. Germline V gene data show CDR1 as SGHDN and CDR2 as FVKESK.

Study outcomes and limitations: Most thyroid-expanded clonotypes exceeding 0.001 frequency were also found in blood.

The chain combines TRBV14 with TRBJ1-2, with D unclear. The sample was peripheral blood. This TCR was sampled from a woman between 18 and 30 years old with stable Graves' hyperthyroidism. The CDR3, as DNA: TGTGCCAGCAGTTTAGAGGAGAACTATGGCTACACCTTC. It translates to CASSLEENYGYTF.